What follows are 15 T cell receptor beta chains derived from one specimen sequenced in a study of blood T cell repertoires in COVID-19. TCRdb's table, derived via immunoSEQ multiplex PCR, lists solely in-frame clones and lacks some. The profile shows tens of thousands of clones, around four fifths of them singletons. The sample consisted of peripheral blood. These TCRs come from a man older than 75 with acute or convalescent COVID-19.

The V and J genes are TRBV6-5 and TRBJ2-1; 8 nucleotides agree with TRBD2. The CDR3 loop spans 14 amino acids. J gave up 3 bases and V 8 bases, and 6 bases lay outside the gene matches. Germline loops: CDR1 MNHEY, CDR2 SVGAGI. The CDR3 nucleotides read TGTGCCAGCGGTACTAGCGGTCTCTACAATGAGCAGTTCTTC. It is translated as CASGTSGLYNEQFF.

V is TRBV4-2 and J is TRBJ2-7; 9 nucleotides agree with TRBD2. CDR3 size: 14 residues. Germline loops: CDR1 LGHNA, CDR2 YNFKEQ. Trimming at V came to 4 bases and at J to 4 bases, leaving 5 bases not matched to a gene. The CDR3 protein is CASSPAGLAYEQYF. The CDR3 DNA is TGTGCCAGCAGCCCTGCGGGACTAGCTTACGAGCAGTACTTC.

This sequence joins TRBV7-2 and TRBJ2-1, with D possibly matching TRBD2 (6 bases). This CDR3 has 14 residues. CDR1 and CDR2 (germline): SGHTA, FQGNSA. V lost 6 bases to trimming and J lost 2 bases, with 11 bases between them. In nucleotides, the CDR3 is TGTGCCAGCAGGAGACCGGGAGCCTACAATGAGCAGTTCTTC. Residues: CASRRPGAYNEQFF.

This clone was detected only a few times. This chain joins TRBV5-1 and TRBJ2-2; no definite D call. In germline, CDR1 is SGHRS, CDR2 YFSETQ. Trimming shortened V by 0 bases and J by 6 bases, and 9 bases separated the two germline ends. The CDR3 consists of 14 residues. The chain's CDR3 is CASSLGQVAGELFF. The CDR3 nucleotides read TGCGCCAGCAGCTTGGGGCAGGTTGCCGGGGAGCTGTTTTTT.

The rearrangement joins TRBV6-5 to TRBJ2-2; weak D call: TRBD1 (6 bases). V was cut by 2 bases and J by 5 bases, with 12 bases left in between. CDR1 is MNHEY, CDR2 SVGAGI, per germline. The CDR3 runs to 15 residues. The CDR3 DNA is TGTGCCAGCAGTTACGAGACAGGTGCGACCGGGGAGCTGTTTTTT. Translating gives CASSYETGATGELFF.

This clone occurred once. The chain couples TRBV5-6 to TRBJ2-7; 8 nucleotides align to TRBD1. Per germline, CDR1 SGHDT and CDR2 YYEEEE. V lost 4 bases and J lost 8; bases outside the gene matches: 11. The CDR3 loop spans 14 amino acids. The CDR3 nucleotides read TGTGCCAGCAGCAGTGGGACAGGCTTCGGTAAGCAGTACTTC. It specifies CASSSGTGFGKQYF.

The V gene is TRBV7-2, the J gene TRBJ2-7; 7 bases map to TRBD1. J was trimmed by 2 bases and V by 5 bases; bases with no gene match: 9. The CDR3 is made up of 15 amino acids. Germline lookup yields CDR1 SGHTA and CDR2 FQGNSA. CDR3 DNA: TGTGCCAGCAGCCCCACCGGGACAGTTCCCTACGAGCAGTACTTC. It is translated as CASSPTGTVPYEQYF.

This rearrangement joins TRBV5-5 to TRBJ1-1; D uncertain. Germline assignment: CDR1 SGHKS and CDR2 YYEKEE (reference sequence). CDR3 size: 14 residues. V lost 0 bases, J lost 10 bases, and 16 bases lay in between. Written as DNA, the CDR3 is TGTGCCAGCAGCTTGGAAAGCCAGCGGCAGTCAGCTTTCTTT. Translating gives CASSLESQRQSAFF.

The V call is TRBV4-1, the J call TRBJ1-1, with 8 bases aligning to TRBD1. The CDR3 extends over 16 amino acids. Germline loops: CDR1 MGHRA, CDR2 YSYEKL. J gave up 5 bases and V 4 bases, and 12 bases lay outside the gene matches. CDR3 in DNA: TGCGCCAGCAGCCCGGACAGGGTAGAGAGTTGGACTGAAGCTTTCTTT. Encoded protein: CASSPDRVESWTEAFF.

The V and J genes are TRBV24-1 and TRBJ2-1, with TRBD2 matching 12 bases. The CDR3 is 16 residues long. The germline CDR1 and CDR2 sequences are KGHDR and SFDVKD. With V trimmed by 2 bases and J by 6 bases, 4 bases remained unmatched. This chain's CDR3 is CATSDWTSGNLNEQFF. CDR3 nucleotide sequence: TGTGCCACCAGTGATTGGACTAGCGGGAACCTCAATGAGCAGTTCTTC.

The rearrangement uses TRBV7-2 and TRBJ2-3, with TRBD1 matching 10 bases. The CDR3 runs to 16 residues. From germline, CDR1 is SGHTA and CDR2 FQGNSA. J gave up 2 bases and V 4 bases, and 6 bases lay outside the gene matches. The CDR3 region is CASSSGQGSYTDTQYF. As DNA, the CDR3 is TGTGCCAGCAGCTCGGGACAGGGGTCGTACACAGATACGCAGTATTTT.

The chain carries TRBV27 and TRBJ1-1, with a tentative D call TRBD1 (5 bases). Germline CDR1 is MNHEY and CDR2 is SMNVEV (reference sequence). The CDR3 extends over 15 amino acids. V was trimmed by 5 bases and J by 1 base, leaving 14 bases between them. This chain's CDR3 is CASSRGGRANTEAFF. CDR3 DNA: TGTGCCAGCAGTCGCGGGGGGAGAGCGAACACTGAAGCTTTCTTT.

The chain has TRBV6-2 or TRBV6-3 and TRBJ2-1; D possibly corresponds to TRBD2 (5 bases). Germline V CDR1 and CDR2: MNHEY, SVGEGT. The ends were cut back, 0 bases at V and 2 bases at J, with 14 bases in the middle. This CDR3 is 17 amino acids long. The CDR3 DNA is TGTGCCAGCAGTTACTCGATGGTAAGCGGAACCTACAATGAGCAGTTCTTC. Protein sequence: CASSYSMVSGTYNEQFF.

This clone turned up a few times. The chain has TRBV5-1 and TRBJ2-1, with D tentatively TRBD1 (6 bases). The V end lost 4 bases, the J end lost 1 base, and 18 bases lay between the germline ends. This CDR3 is 17 amino acids long. Germline CDR1 reads SGHRS; CDR2 reads YFSETQ. CDR3 region: CASSPQGRRGSYNEQFF. The CDR3 DNA reads as TGCGCCAGCAGCCCGCAGGGCCGCAGGGGTTCCTACAATGAGCAGTTCTTC.

The chain carries TRBV30 and TRBJ1-1, with unresolved D. The CDR3 has 15 residues. V was cut by 2 bases and J by 2 bases, with 15 bases left in between. Germline V gives CDR1 GTSNPN, CDR2 SVGIG (reference sequence). DNA for the CDR3: TGTGCCTGGAGTACAACCGGCACAGTAAACACTGAAGCTTTCTTT. It codes for CAWSTTGTVNTEAFF.